The next 18 T cell receptor beta chains were all read from a single sample in a study of T-cell memory formation after mild COVID-19. TCRdb re-derived calls from the 5' RACE reads in MiXCR, one entry per CDR3 protein. There are around 450,000 distinct CDR3 sequences in the sample; around 20% occur only once, and roughly 8.4% lies in the top ten. The sequenced sample consisted of PBMCs or a T cell subset sorted from them (not recorded which). The receptor set was obtained from an adult woman who had mild COVID-19 (a few samples of this study predate the infection). Cell type and time point are not known.

This clonotype has more than one count but fewer than ten. The chain recombines TRBV27 with TRBJ2-1, with a tentative D call TRBD2 (5 bases). Trimming cost V 0 bases and J 9 bases, with 6 bases left between them. The CDR3 is 12 residues long. Looked up from germline, CDR1 is MNHEY and CDR2 is SMNVEV (reference sequence). The CDR3 here is CASSLSRVEQFF. The DNA for the CDR3 is TGTGCCAGCAGTTTATCGAGGGTTGAGCAGTTCTTC.

DNA of the CDR3: TGTGCCAGCAGCAGGGACAGGGTGCTGGCCGGGGAGCTGTTTTTT. The encoded protein is CASSRDRVLAGELFF. V usage is TRBV7-9 and J usage is TRBJ2-2; 9 bases map to TRBD1. This CDR3 has 15 residues. Germline V gives CDR1 SEHNR, CDR2 FQNEAQ (reference sequence). J lost 6 bases, V lost 5 bases, and 7 bases had no gene match.

This clonotype appeared a single time. CDR3 nucleotides: TGTGCCAGCAGTTACTTTAGGCAGGGTTTGGACACTGAAGCTTTCTTT. As protein: CASSYFRQGLDTEAFF. This chain connects TRBV6-5 to TRBJ1-1; maybe TRBD1 (5 bases). Germline V gene lookup returns CDR1 MNHEY and CDR2 SVGAGI. With 1 base removed from V and 3 bases from J, the gap between germline ends came to 15 bases. The length of the CDR3 is 16 residues.

The chain combines TRBV2 with TRBJ2-5; maybe TRBD1 (6 bases). The length of the CDR3 is 14 residues. Germline V gene lookup returns CDR1 SNHLY and CDR2 FYNNEI. V lost 2 bases, J lost 5 bases, and 12 bases lay in between. Here the CDR3 reads CASSELGARETQYF. The CDR3 bases are TGTGCCAGCAGTGAACTGGGGGCCCGGGAGACCCAGTACTTC.

This chain links TRBV11-2 with TRBJ2-7; D might be TRBD1 (6 bases). The germline CDR1 and CDR2 sequences are SGHAT and FQNNGV. Between the trimmed V and J ends, which lost 3 bases and 3 bases, there was a span of 12 bases. The CDR3 spans 14 residues. This CDR3 reads CASSLGASGYEQYF. DNA for the CDR3: TGTGCCAGCAGCTTGGGGGCATCAGGCTACGAGCAGTACTTC.

The chain employs TRBV14 and TRBJ2-2; D unresolved. The CDR3 contains 13 residues. V lost 6 bases, J lost 5 bases, and 10 bases lay in between. The V gene's germline CDR1 is SGHDN and CDR2 FVKESK. The DNA for the CDR3 is TGTGCCAGCAGGAATACTAAGACCGGGGAGCTGTTTTTT. Translation gives CASRNTKTGELFF. The complete variable domain, with remaining parts taken from reference TRBV14 and TRBJ2-2, reads EAGVTQFPSHSVIEKGQTVTLRCDPISGHDNLYWYRRVMGKEIKFLLHFVKESKQDESGMPNNRFLAERTGGTYSTLKVQPAELEDSGVYFCASRNTKTGELFFGEGSRLTVL.

This clonotype was recorded a few times. The chain employs TRBV29-1 and TRBJ2-2; D is unclear. Germline-derived CDR1 and CDR2 are SQVTM and ANQGSEA. Trimming shortened V by 7 bases and J by 8 bases, and 11 bases separated the two germline ends. This CDR3 is built from 11 residues. CDR3 bases: TGCAGCGGCCGTTTGAGAGGGGAGCTGTTTTTT. Amino acids: CSGRLRGELFF.

This clonotype occurred a few times. The J gene is TRBJ1-4, the V gene TRBV24-1, with 8 bases aligning to TRBD1. Germline CDR1 is KGHDR and CDR2 is SFDVKD. The CDR3 spans 15 residues. The junction had 6 bases not matched to a gene; V was cut back by 2 bases and J by 8 bases. The CDR3 here is CATSDSGTGREKLFF. The CDR3, as DNA: TGTGCCACCAGTGATTCCGGGACAGGTAGAGAAAAACTGTTTTTT.

This clonotype was seen a few times. The DNA for the CDR3 is TGTGCCATCAGTGGGGACCGACAGGGGTATTCTACCCACTATGGCTACACCTTC. It specifies CAISGDRQGYSTHYGYTF. This chain joins TRBV10-3 and TRBJ1-2, with TRBD1 matching 8 bases. The CDR3 runs 18 residues. The germline V gene encodes CDR1 ENHRY and CDR2 SYGVKD. V shed 4 bases, J shed 3 bases, and the junction held 16 bases outside the gene matches.

The chain links TRBV6-6 to TRBJ1-2; 8 positions agree with TRBD1. The CDR3 totals 15 residues. The trim removed 8 bases at V and 4 bases at J, leaving 12 bases unmatched. From germline, CDR1 is MNHNY and CDR2 SVGAGI (reference sequence). The CDR3 loop is CASFAQGAQGYGYTF. CDR3 coding DNA: TGTGCCAGCTTCGCTCAGGGGGCGCAGGGCTATGGCTACACCTTC.

This clonotype was seen more than once but under ten times. The chain couples TRBV12-3 or TRBV12-4 to TRBJ2-5; no clear D. The CDR3 sequence is 16 residues long. Deletions cut 3 bases from V and 3 bases from J, with 17 bases between. CDR3 loop: CASSLVPRSLEETQYF. CDR3 bases: TGTGCCAGCAGTTTGGTCCCTAGGTCTTTGGAAGAGACCCAGTACTTC.

This clonotype was picked up a small number of times. The chain combines TRBV5-6 with TRBJ2-3; D unresolved. The CDR3 runs to 13 residues. Trimming cost V 0 bases and J 4 bases, with 6 bases left between them. The germline gives CDR1 SGHDT, CDR2 YYEEEE. The DNA of the CDR3 is TGTGCCAGCAGCTTGGACGCGGCAGATACGCAGTATTTT. Translated: CASSLDAADTQYF.

This clonotype was found many times. The chain links TRBV5-1 to TRBJ2-5; 16 nucleotides line up with TRBD2. The CDR3 spans 15 residues. J gave up 5 bases and V 3 bases, and 1 base lay outside the gene matches. Germline CDR1 reads SGHRS; CDR2 reads YFSETQ. The CDR3 region is CASSSGLAGGETQYF. CDR3 in DNA: TGCGCCAGCAGCTCGGGACTAGCGGGAGGGGAGACCCAGTACTTC.

This clonotype was recorded a few times. The rearrangement joins TRBV3-1 to TRBJ2-1; the match to TRBD2 covers 11 bases. Germline trimming cut 3 bases from V and 7 bases from J; bases unmatched to any gene: 8. CDR3 length: 16 residues. Germline assignment: CDR1 LGHDT and CDR2 YNNKEL (reference sequence). The CDR3 reads CASSHTGTSGMNEQFF. The CDR3 nucleotides read TGTGCCAGCAGCCACACCGGGACTAGCGGTATGAATGAGCAGTTCTTC.

This clonotype was detected a few times. This chain uses TRBV9 with TRBJ2-3; D ambiguous. V lost 7 bases, J lost 8 bases, and 17 bases lay in between. The germline V gene has CDR1 SGDLS and CDR2 YYNGEE. This CDR3 region has 13 residues. The CDR3 coding sequence is TGTGCCAGCGGGCCCAGCATTTCGGGTACGCAGTATTTT. Protein sequence: CASGPSISGTQYF.

The V call is TRBV6-4, the J call TRBJ2-1, with D tentatively TRBD1 (5 bases). This CDR3 comprises 13 residues. Germline values: CDR1 MRHNA, CDR2 SNTAGT. Trimming left V 0 bases short and J 13 bases short, with 13 bases between. The CDR3 loop is CASSDSTTRAQFF. The CDR3, as DNA: TGTGCCAGCAGTGACTCGACAACCAGGGCCCAGTTCTTC.

This rearrangement joins TRBV28 to TRBJ2-7; the D gene is possibly TRBD2 (6 bases). Trimming cost V 4 bases and J 2 bases, with 12 bases left between them. Germline values: CDR1 MDHEN, CDR2 SYDVKM. The CDR3 covers 14 residues. CDR3: CASSWAGPPYEQYF. In nucleotides, the CDR3 is TGTGCCAGCAGTTGGGCGGGGCCTCCCTACGAGCAGTACTTC.

The chain is built from TRBV7-2 and TRBJ2-5; D could derive from TRBD1 or TRBD2 (5 bases each). The CDR3 loop spans 14 amino acids. V lost 4 bases, J lost 3 bases, and 12 bases lay in between. CDR1 and CDR2 from the germline V gene are SGHTA and FQGNSA. The CDR3 DNA sequence: TGTGCCAGCAGCTCTCCGGGGCGAGAAGAGACCCAGTACTTC. This encodes CASSSPGREETQYF.